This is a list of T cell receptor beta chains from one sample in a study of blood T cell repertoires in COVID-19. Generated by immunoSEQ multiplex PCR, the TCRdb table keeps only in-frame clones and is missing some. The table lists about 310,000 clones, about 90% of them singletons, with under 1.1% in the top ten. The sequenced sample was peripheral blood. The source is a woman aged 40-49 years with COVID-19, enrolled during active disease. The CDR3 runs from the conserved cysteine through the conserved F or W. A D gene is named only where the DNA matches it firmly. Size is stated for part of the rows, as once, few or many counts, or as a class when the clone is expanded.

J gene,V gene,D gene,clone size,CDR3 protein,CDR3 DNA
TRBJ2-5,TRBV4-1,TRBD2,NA,CASSQPTSGRETQYF,TGCGCCAGCAGCCAGCCGACTAGCGGGAGAGAGACCCAGTACTTC
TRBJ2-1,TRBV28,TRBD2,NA,CASSLWLAGAWEQFF,TGTGCCAGCAGTTTGTGGCTAGCGGGAGCCTGGGAGCAGTTCTTC
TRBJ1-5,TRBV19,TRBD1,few,CASSSQGPGQPQHF,TGTGCCAGTAGTTCACAGGGGCCGGGTCAGCCCCAGCATTTT
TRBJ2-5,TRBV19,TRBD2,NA,CASSRGLLSGGDAKTQYF,TGTGCCAGTAGCCGAGGGCTTTTATCGGGGGGTGACGCGAAGACCCAGTACTTC
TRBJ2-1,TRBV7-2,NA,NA,CASSSRSGDSSYNEQFF,TGTGCCAGCAGCTCGCGTAGCGGCGACAGCTCCTACAATGAGCAGTTCTTC
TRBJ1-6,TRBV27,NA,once,CASSLFGVDSPLHF,TGTGCCAGCAGTTTATTCGGGGTCGATTCACCCCTCCACTTT
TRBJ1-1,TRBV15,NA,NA,CATSIYRTDMNTEAFF,TGTGCCACCAGCATCTACAGGACAGATATGAACACTGAAGCTTTCTTT
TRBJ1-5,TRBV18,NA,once,CASSKGDTSNQPQHF,TGTGCCAGCTCAAAAGGGGACACCTCCAATCAGCCCCAGCATTTT
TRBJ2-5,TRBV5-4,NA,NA,CASSLGRQETQYF,TGTGCCAGCAGCTTGGGCAGACAAGAGACCCAGTACTTC
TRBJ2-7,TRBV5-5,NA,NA,CASSLGVGDEQYF,TGTGCCAGCAGCTTGGGTGTAGGGGACGAGCAGTACTTC
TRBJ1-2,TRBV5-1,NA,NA,CASSLGIGGNYGYTF,TGCGCCAGCAGCTTGGGAATAGGAGGGAACTATGGCTACACCTTC
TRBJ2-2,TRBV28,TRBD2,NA,CAVPTSGREAGELFF,TGTGCGGTACCGACTAGCGGGAGAGAGGCCGGGGAGCTGTTTTTT
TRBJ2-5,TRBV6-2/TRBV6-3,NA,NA,CASSYPPAGEETQYF,TGTGCCAGCAGTTACCCCCCCGCAGGGGAAGAGACCCAGTACTTC
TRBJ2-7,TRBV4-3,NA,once,CASSQDPDREYEQYF,TGCGCCAGCAGCCAAGATCCGGACCGGGAATACGAGCAGTACTTC
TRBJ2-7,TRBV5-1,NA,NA,CASSLAAGINYEQYF,TGCGCCAGCAGCTTGGCCGCGGGAATTAACTACGAGCAGTACTTC
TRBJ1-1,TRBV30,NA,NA,CAWSVGVTGRTEAFF,TGTGCCTGGAGTGTTGGGGTAACAGGGCGAACTGAAGCTTTCTTT
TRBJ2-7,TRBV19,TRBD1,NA,CASRITRDRGKREQYF,TGTGCCAGTAGAATTACCCGGGACAGGGGGAAAAGAGAGCAGTACTTC
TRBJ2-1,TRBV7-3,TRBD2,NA,CASSYAGGKYEQFF,TGTGCCAGCAGCTACGCGGGGGGGAAGTATGAGCAGTTCTTC
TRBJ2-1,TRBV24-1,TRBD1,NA,CATSGRQGSSYNEQFF,TGTGCCACCAGTGGGAGACAGGGAAGCTCCTACAATGAGCAGTTCTTC
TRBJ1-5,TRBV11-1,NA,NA,CASSLAPEQPQHF,TGTGCCAGCAGCTTAGCGCCCGAGCAGCCCCAGCATTTT
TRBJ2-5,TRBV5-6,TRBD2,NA,CASSLVGVAGVETQYF,TGTGCCAGCAGCTTGGTAGGGGTAGCGGGAGTAGAGACCCAGTACTTC
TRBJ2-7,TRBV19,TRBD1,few,CASSPHRTGDRVHEQYF,TGTGCCAGTAGTCCGCACCGGACAGGGGACAGGGTCCACGAGCAGTACTTC
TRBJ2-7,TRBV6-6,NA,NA,CASSYSRGGYEQYF,TGTGCCAGCAGTTACTCGAGGGGGGGATACGAGCAGTACTTC
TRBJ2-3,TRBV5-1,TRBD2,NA,CASSLTSGALSTDTQYF,TGCGCCAGCAGCTTGACTAGCGGGGCGCTTAGCACAGATACGCAGTATTTT
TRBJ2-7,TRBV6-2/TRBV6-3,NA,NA,CASSYRRTVYEQYF,TGTGCCAGCAGTTACCGCCGGACAGTCTACGAGCAGTACTTC
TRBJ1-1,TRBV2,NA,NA,CASARLLNTEAFF,TGTGCCAGCGCTCGACTACTGAACACTGAAGCTTTCTTT
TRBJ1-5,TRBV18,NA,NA,CASSPGVNQPQHF,TGTGCCAGCTCACCAGGAGTTAATCAGCCCCAGCATTTT
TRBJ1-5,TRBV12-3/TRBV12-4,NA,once,CASSPTGNQPQHF,TGTGCCAGCAGTCCGACAGGCAATCAGCCCCAGCATTTT
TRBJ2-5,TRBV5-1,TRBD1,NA,CASSARQGVGQETQYF,TGCGCCAGCAGCGCCAGACAGGGGGTTGGTCAAGAGACCCAGTACTTC
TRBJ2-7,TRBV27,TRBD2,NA,CASSLSPSGSYEQYF,TGTGCCAGCAGTTTAAGCCCTAGCGGATCCTACGAGCAGTACTTC
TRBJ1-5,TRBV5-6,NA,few,CASSQGPGSNQPQHF,TGTGCCAGCAGCCAGGGCCCCGGGTCCAATCAGCCCCAGCATTTT
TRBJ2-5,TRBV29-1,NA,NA,CSVGQETQYF,TGCAGCGTTGGTCAGGAGACCCAGTACTTC
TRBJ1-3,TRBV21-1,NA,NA,CASSKVWGAGSGNTIYF,NA
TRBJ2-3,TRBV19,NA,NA,CAAGRGTDTQYF,TGTGCGGCGGGGAGAGGCACAGATACGCAGTATTTT
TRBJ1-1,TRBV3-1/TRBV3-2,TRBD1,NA,CASSRTGEAFF,TGTGCCAGCAGCCGGACAGGGGAAGCTTTCTTT
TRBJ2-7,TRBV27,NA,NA,CASSSRVLDYEQYF,TGTGCCAGCAGTTCTCGTGTACTAGACTACGAGCAGTACTTC
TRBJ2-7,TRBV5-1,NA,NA,CASSFSSGIPYEQYF,TGCGCCAGCAGCTTTAGCAGCGGTATTCCCTACGAGCAGTACTTC
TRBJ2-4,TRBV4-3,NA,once,CASSQGAALAKNIQYF,TGCGCCAGCAGCCAAGGTGCAGCGCTAGCCAAAAACATTCAGTACTTC
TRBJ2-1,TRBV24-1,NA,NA,CATSDQATNEQFF,TGTGCCACCAGTGATCAAGCGACGAATGAGCAGTTCTTC
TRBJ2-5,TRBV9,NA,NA,CASSLGPQETQYF,TGTGCCAGCAGCTTGGGCCCACAAGAGACCCAGTACTTC
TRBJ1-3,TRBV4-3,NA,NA,CASSLSLGSGNTIYF,TGCGCCAGCAGCCTTTCTTTGGGGAGTGGAAACACCATATATTTT
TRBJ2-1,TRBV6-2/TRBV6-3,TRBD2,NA,CASSSSGGNAYNEQFF,TGTGCCAGCAGCTCGAGCGGGGGAAACGCCTACAATGAGCAGTTCTTC
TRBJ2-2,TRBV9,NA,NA,CASSVGAAGGLFF,TGTGCCAGCAGCGTAGGGGCGGCAGGAGGGCTGTTTTTT
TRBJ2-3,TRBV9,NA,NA,CASSQFTSSADTQYF,TGTGCCAGCAGCCAATTTACTAGTTCCGCAGATACGCAGTATTTT